Following are 25 T cell receptor beta chains from one sample sequenced in a study of OX40 agonist ivuxolimab in advanced cancers. The assay was immunoSEQ multiplex PCR, and TCRdb's table has in-frame clones only and misses some. Here the sample spans around 82,000 clones, about 89% being singletons. The material sequenced was CD4+ or CD8+ T cells sorted from blood, taken in a trial of the OX40 agonist ivuxolimab. These receptors were collected from an adult with an advanced solid tumor such as melanoma, head and neck, liver or kidney cancer.

J is TRBJ2-3 and V is TRBV13, with 7 positions matching TRBD2. CDR1 and CDR2 from the germline V gene are PRHDT and FYEKMQ (reference sequence). V lost 4 bases, J lost 1 base, and 2 bases stayed unmatched. This CDR3 spans 14 amino acids. The CDR3 DNA is TGTGCCAGCAGCTACACTAGCGGCACAGATACGCAGTATTTT. The encoded protein is CASSYTSGTDTQYF.

The chain recombines TRBV27 with TRBJ2-7; 14 nucleotides match TRBD2. The CDR3 sequence is 17 residues long. CDR1 and CDR2 (germline): MNHEY, SMNVEV (reference sequence). With 3 bases clipped from V and 4 bases from J, the junction kept 8 bases outside the gene matches. CDR3 sequence (DNA): TGTGCCAGCAGTTTTTCACCGGGACTAGCGGGAGCATACGAGCAGTACTTC. This encodes CASSFSPGLAGAYEQYF.

Only one count was recorded for this clone. The CDR3 is CASSYLAGGPKNIQYF. The CDR3 coding sequence is TGTGCCAGCAGTTACCTAGCGGGAGGGCCTAAAAACATTCAGTACTTC. The V gene is TRBV6-6, the J gene TRBJ2-4; 12 bases align to TRBD2. V shed 2 bases, J shed 4 bases, and the junction held 3 bases outside the gene matches. The CDR3 consists of 16 residues. Looked up from germline, CDR1 is MNHNY and CDR2 is SVGAGI (reference sequence).

The chain combines TRBV6-5 with TRBJ2-5, with TRBD2 matching 10 bases. V lost 2 bases to trimming and J lost 5 bases; unmatched junction nucleotides: 5. Germline CDR1 and CDR2: MNHEY and SVGAGI. This CDR3 spans 15 amino acids. The CDR3 loop reads CASSYQREGYETQYF. The CDR3 DNA follows: TGTGCCAGCAGTTACCAGCGGGAGGGTTACGAGACCCAGTACTTC.

By sample fraction, this clone is medium-sized (0.01 to 0.1%). This sample also contains other DNA sequences that code for the same CDR3. The chain recombines TRBV13 with TRBJ2-6; no clear D gene. Germline assignment: CDR1 PRHDT and CDR2 FYEKMQ (reference sequence). CDR3 length equals 15 residues. Trimming removed 1 base at V and 2 bases at J, with 6 bases between. CDR3 DNA: TGTGCCAGCAGCTTAGAGGGCCCTGGGGCCAACGTCCTGACTTTC. It is translated as CASSLEGPGANVLTF.

J is TRBJ2-3 and V is TRBV27; a weak D match, TRBD2 (5 bases). Germline V CDR1 and CDR2: MNHEY, SMNVEV (reference sequence). The CDR3 consists of 15 residues. V gave up 0 bases and J gave up 6 bases, with 13 bases separating them. The CDR3 spells CASSLSVGGPDTQYF. CDR3 nucleotides: TGTGCCAGCAGTTTATCTGTTGGAGGCCCGGATACGCAGTATTTT.

The V gene is TRBV11-2, the J gene TRBJ2-7; no firm D call. Trimming cost V 4 bases and J 7 bases, with 8 bases left between them. Germline V gives CDR1 SGHAT, CDR2 FQNNGV. The CDR3 is 11 residues long. CDR3 nucleotides: TGTGCCAGCAGCTCGCCCAGTGAGCAGTACTTC. Translation: CASSSPSEQYF.

This clone occurred once. The chain has TRBV4-1 and TRBJ1-1; possibly TRBD1 for D (6 bases). The V and J ends lost 2 bases and 6 bases respectively, with 19 bases between them. CDR1 and CDR2 from the germline V gene are MGHRA and YSYEKL. The CDR3 extends over 16 amino acids. This CDR3 is CASSQSRIRGDAEAFF. The CDR3 DNA sequence: TGCGCCAGCAGCCAATCCCGGATCAGGGGAGACGCTGAAGCTTTCTTT.

The rearrangement links TRBV28 to TRBJ2-3; either TRBD1 or TRBD2 may supply D (5 bases each). There are 13 residues in the CDR3. Deletions cut 6 bases from V and 3 bases from J, with 10 bases between. The germline V gene encodes CDR1 MDHEN and CDR2 SYDVKM. In nucleotides, the CDR3 is TGTGCCAGCAGCGGGGCTTGGACAGATACGCAGTATTTT. The encoded protein is CASSGAWTDTQYF. The whole variable domain, remainder taken from reference TRBV28 and TRBJ2-3, is DVKVTQSSRYLVKRTGEKVFLECVQDMDHENMFWYRQDPGLGLRLIYFSYDVKMKEKGDIPEGYSVSREKKERFSLILESASTNQTSMYLCASSGAWTDTQYFGPGTRLTVL.

This sequence joins TRBV27 and TRBJ2-1, with TRBD2 matching over 11 bases. Looked up from germline, CDR1 is MNHEY and CDR2 is SMNVEV (reference sequence). V trimming: 5 bases; J trimming: 0 bases; junction bases outside the gene matches: 9. The length of the CDR3 is 18 residues. The CDR3 spells CASSKGTSGLLSYNEQFF. DNA for the CDR3: TGTGCCAGCAGTAAAGGGACTAGCGGATTACTCTCCTACAATGAGCAGTTCTTC.

The gene calls are TRBV6-5 and TRBJ1-5; perhaps TRBD1 as D (5 bases). Deletions cut 5 bases from V and 1 base from J, with 9 bases between. This CDR3 has 14 residues. CDR1 and CDR2 (germline): MNHEY, SVGAGI. Here the CDR3 reads CASSPDRSNQPQHF. DNA for the CDR3: TGTGCCAGCAGTCCCGACAGAAGCAATCAGCCCCAGCATTTT.

This chain links TRBV7-3 with TRBJ1-2; D may be TRBD1 (6 bases). The CDR3 covers 14 residues. The V end lost 2 bases, the J end lost 8 bases, and 15 bases lay between the germline ends. Looked up from germline, CDR1 is SGHTA and CDR2 is FQGTGA. CDR3: CASSLPGTGSGYTF. CDR3 in DNA: TGTGCCAGCAGCTTACCGGGCACAGGGAGCGGCTACACCTTC. The full variable domain, completed using reference TRBV7-3 and TRBJ1-2, is GAGVSQTPSNKVTEKGKYVELRCDPISGHTALYWYRQSLGQGPEFLIYFQGTGAADDSGLPNDRFFAVRPEGSVSTLKIQRTERGDSAVYLCASSLPGTGSGYTFGSGTRLTVV.

V usage is TRBV28 and J usage is TRBJ2-1; TRBD2 agrees at 10 bases. Per the germline V gene, CDR1 is MDHEN and CDR2 is SYDVKM. CDR3 size: 18 residues. V lost 3 bases to trimming and J lost 0 bases; unmatched junction nucleotides: 8. CDR3 in DNA: TGTGCCAGCAGTTTTCCGACTAGCGGGCATAGCTCCTACAATGAGCAGTTCTTC. Translating it yields CASSFPTSGHSSYNEQFF. Full variable domain (outside the CDR3, taken from reference TRBV28 and TRBJ2-1): DVKVTQSSRYLVKRTGEKVFLECVQDMDHENMFWYRQDPGLGLRLIYFSYDVKMKEKGDIPEGYSVSREKKERFSLILESASTNQTSMYLCASSFPTSGHSSYNEQFFGPGTRLTVL.

This clone was observed a single time. V gene TRBV27 combines with J gene TRBJ2-7; TRBD1 aligns across 10 bases. Germline CDR1 and CDR2: MNHEY and SMNVEV (reference sequence). The CDR3 has 15 amino acids. V was clipped by 6 bases and J by 4 bases; unmatched bases: 9. CDR3 sequence (DNA): TGTGCCAGCAGCTTAGGCGGGACAGGGGAATACGAGCAGTACTTC. Protein: CASSLGGTGEYEQYF.

V gene TRBV7-9 combines with J gene TRBJ2-2; D is uncertain. The germline V gene has CDR1 SEHNR and CDR2 FQNEAQ (reference sequence). V lost 1 base to trimming and J lost 9 bases, with 9 bases between them. CDR3 length equals 13 residues. The CDR3: CASSLGDGRELFF. The CDR3 nucleotides are TGTGCCAGCAGCTTAGGGGATGGTCGGGAGCTGTTTTTT.

V usage is TRBV7-9 and J usage is TRBJ2-7; D gene uncertain. Germline V lookup: CDR1 SEHNR, CDR2 FQNEAQ (reference sequence). The CDR3 has 14 residues. With 5 bases removed from V and 5 bases from J, the gap between germline ends came to 16 bases. For the CDR3, the DNA is TGTGCCAGCAGCCAAAATCCGGCAAGGGACGAGCAGTACTTC. Translation: CASSQNPARDEQYF. Full variable domain (remainder filled in from reference TRBV7-9 and TRBJ2-7): DTGVSQNPRHKITKRGQNVTFRCDPISEHNRLYWYRQTLGQGPEFLTYFQNEAQLEKSRLLSDRFSAERPKGSFSTLEIQRTEQGDSAMYLCASSQNPARDEQYFGPGTRLTVT.

This chain joins TRBV20-1 and TRBJ2-3, with D possibly matching TRBD1 (6 bases). This CDR3 is 11 amino acids long. CDR1 is DFQATT, CDR2 SNEGSKA, per germline (reference sequence). Trimming stripped 5 bases from V and 12 bases from J, with 15 bases between. This CDR3 is CSASDRGPQYF. The CDR3 DNA is TGCAGTGCTTCGGACAGAGGCCCCCAGTATTTT.

This chain connects TRBV2 to TRBJ2-5; D is undetermined. The CDR3 has 14 amino acids. The germline CDR1 and CDR2 sequences are SNHLY and FYNNEI. V dropped 2 bases and J dropped 2 bases, with 9 bases sitting between them. The CDR3 DNA reads as TGTGCCAGCAGTGAATCGAGCGTTCAAGAGACCCAGTACTTC. It codes for CASSESSVQETQYF.

The chain couples TRBV29-1 to TRBJ2-1, with 12 bases fitting TRBD2. The junction had 3 bases not matched to a gene; V was cut back by 0 bases and J by 0 bases. Germline loops: CDR1 SQVTM, CDR2 ANQGSEA. This CDR3 has 17 amino acids. CDR3 in amino acids: CSVEEMTSGSSYNEQFF. CDR3 sequence (DNA): TGCAGCGTTGAAGAAATGACTAGCGGGAGCTCCTACAATGAGCAGTTCTTC.

The chain is built from TRBV5-1 and TRBJ1-1; D is uncertain. Trimming took 0 bases from V and 4 from J, leaving 16 bases between them. The CDR3 is 16 amino acids. Germline V lookup: CDR1 SGHRS, CDR2 YFSETQ. CDR3 loop: CASSLVGGPWGTEAFF. The CDR3 DNA follows: TGCGCCAGCAGCTTGGTGGGAGGCCCATGGGGCACTGAAGCTTTCTTT.

V is TRBV5-4 and J is TRBJ1-2; D is unresolved. Germline V gives CDR1 SGHNT, CDR2 YYREEE (reference sequence). CDR3 length: 14 residues. V was cut by 4 bases and J by 8 bases, with 18 bases left in between. The CDR3 nucleotides read TGTGCCAGCAGCGGCCCGGGATCTTATCCCGGCTACACCTTC. The encoded protein is CASSGPGSYPGYTF.

V and J are TRBV5-1 and TRBJ2-1; D is uncertain. Germline CDR1 reads SGHRS; CDR2 reads YFSETQ. This CDR3 contains 12 residues. V was trimmed by 7 bases and J by 6 bases, leaving 11 bases between them. The CDR3 bases are TGCGCCAGCCGGCTACGGGCCAATGAGCAGTTCTTC. This gives the protein CASRLRANEQFF.

The V gene is TRBV28, the J gene TRBJ2-7; 8 nucleotides agree with TRBD2. This CDR3 comprises 14 residues. V shed 5 bases, J shed 4 bases, and the junction held 7 bases outside the gene matches. The germline CDR1 and CDR2 sequences are MDHEN and SYDVKM. CDR3 amino acids: CASSGREALYEQYF. The CDR3 DNA follows: TGTGCCAGCAGTGGGCGGGAGGCCTTATACGAGCAGTACTTC.

This chain joins TRBV6-5 and TRBJ2-2, with 9 bases that match TRBD1. This CDR3 contains 15 residues. From germline, CDR1 is MNHEY and CDR2 SVGAGI. Germline trimming cut 2 bases from V and 7 bases from J; bases unmatched to any gene: 5. CDR3 protein: CASSYGTGFGGELFF. In DNA, the CDR3 is TGTGCCAGCAGTTACGGGACAGGGTTCGGCGGGGAGCTGTTTTTT.

This rearrangement joins TRBV6-5 to TRBJ2-5, with TRBD2 identical over 8 bases. TRBJ2-7 matches the DNA end more closely, so the J call is doubtful. The CDR3 runs 14 residues. CDR1 and CDR2 from the germline V gene are MNHEY and SVGAGI. CDR3 sequence reads: CASRLQRETYEQYF. CDR3 nucleotides: TGTGCCAGCAGACTACAGCGGGAGACCTACGAGCAGTACTTC.